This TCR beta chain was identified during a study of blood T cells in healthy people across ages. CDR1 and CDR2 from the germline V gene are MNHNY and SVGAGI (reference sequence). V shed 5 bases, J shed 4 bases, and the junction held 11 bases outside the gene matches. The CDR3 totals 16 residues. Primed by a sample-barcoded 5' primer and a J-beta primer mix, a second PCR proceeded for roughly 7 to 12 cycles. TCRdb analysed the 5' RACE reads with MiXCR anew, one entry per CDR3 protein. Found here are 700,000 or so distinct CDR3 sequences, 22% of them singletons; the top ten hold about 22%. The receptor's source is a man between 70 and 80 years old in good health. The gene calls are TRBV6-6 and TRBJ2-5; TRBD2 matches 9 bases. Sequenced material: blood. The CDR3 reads CASSQSLAGGPETQYF. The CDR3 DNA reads TGTGCCAGCAGTCAATCACTAGCGGGCGGGCCAGAGACCCAGTACTTC.